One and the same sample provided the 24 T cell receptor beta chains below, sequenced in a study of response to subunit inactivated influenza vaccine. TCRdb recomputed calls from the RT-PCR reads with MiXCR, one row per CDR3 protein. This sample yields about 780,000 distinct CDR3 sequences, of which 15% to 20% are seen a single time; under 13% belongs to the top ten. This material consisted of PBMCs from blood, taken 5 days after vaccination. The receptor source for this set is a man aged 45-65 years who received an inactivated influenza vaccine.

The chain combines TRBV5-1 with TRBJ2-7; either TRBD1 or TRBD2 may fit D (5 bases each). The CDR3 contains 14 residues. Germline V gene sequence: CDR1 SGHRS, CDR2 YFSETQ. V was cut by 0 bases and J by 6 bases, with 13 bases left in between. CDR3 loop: CASSLAGSSTEQYF. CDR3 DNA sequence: TGCGCCAGCAGCTTGGCAGGGAGTTCAACCGAGCAGTACTTC.

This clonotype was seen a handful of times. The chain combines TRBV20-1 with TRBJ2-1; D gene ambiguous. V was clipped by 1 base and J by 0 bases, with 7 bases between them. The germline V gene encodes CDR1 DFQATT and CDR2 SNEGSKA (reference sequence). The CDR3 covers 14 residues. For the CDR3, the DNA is TGCAGTGCTAGAGGACCGAGCTCCTACAATGAGCAGTTCTTC. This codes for CSARGPSSYNEQFF.

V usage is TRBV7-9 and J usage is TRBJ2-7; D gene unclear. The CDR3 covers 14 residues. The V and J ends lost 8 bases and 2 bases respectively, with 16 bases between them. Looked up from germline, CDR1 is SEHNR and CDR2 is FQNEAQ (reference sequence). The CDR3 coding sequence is TGTGCCAGCGTTCCCCCAGGCGGCGCCTACGAGCAGTACTTC. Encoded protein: CASVPPGGAYEQYF. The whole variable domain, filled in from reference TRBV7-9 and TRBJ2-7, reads DTGVSQNPRHKITKRGQNVTFRCDPISEHNRLYWYRQTLGQGPEFLTYFQNEAQLEKSRLLSDRFSAERPKGSFSTLEIQRTEQGDSAMYLCASVPPGGAYEQYFGPGTRLTVT.

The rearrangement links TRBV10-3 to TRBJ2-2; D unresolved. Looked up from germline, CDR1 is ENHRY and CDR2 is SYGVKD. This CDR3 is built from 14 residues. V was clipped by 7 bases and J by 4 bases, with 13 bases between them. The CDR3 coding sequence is TGTGCCATCACAGGAAGTAGGAGCACCGGGGAGCTGTTTTTT. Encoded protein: CAITGSRSTGELFF.

DNA of the CDR3: TGTGCCAGCAGCTTAGCGGAACTGAGACTAGTCGGAGAGACCCAGTACTTC. As protein: CASSLAELRLVGETQYF. This sequence joins TRBV7-9 and TRBJ2-5; perhaps TRBD2 as D (6 bases). V was clipped by 0 bases and J by 4 bases, with 18 bases between them. The CDR3 contains 17 residues. Germline CDR1 SEHNR, CDR2 FQNEAQ (reference sequence).

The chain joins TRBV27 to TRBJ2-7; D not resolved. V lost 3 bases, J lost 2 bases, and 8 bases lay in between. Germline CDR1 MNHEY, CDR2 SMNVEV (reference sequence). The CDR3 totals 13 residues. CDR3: CASSFQPTYEQYF. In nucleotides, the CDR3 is TGTGCCAGCAGTTTTCAACCTACCTACGAGCAGTACTTC.

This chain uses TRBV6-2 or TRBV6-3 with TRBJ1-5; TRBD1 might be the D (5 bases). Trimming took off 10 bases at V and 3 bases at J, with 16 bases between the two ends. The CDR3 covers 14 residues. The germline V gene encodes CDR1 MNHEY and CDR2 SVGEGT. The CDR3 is CATQVSGYNQPQHF. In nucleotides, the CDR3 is TGTGCCACCCAGGTGTCAGGGTACAATCAGCCCCAGCATTTT.

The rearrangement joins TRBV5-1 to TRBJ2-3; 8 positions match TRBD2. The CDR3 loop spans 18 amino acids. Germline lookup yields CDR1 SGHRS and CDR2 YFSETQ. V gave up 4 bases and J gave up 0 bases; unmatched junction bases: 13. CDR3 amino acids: CASSPRFAGGGSTDTQYF. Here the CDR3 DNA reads TGCGCCAGCAGCCCCCGGTTTGCGGGGGGCGGAAGCACAGATACGCAGTATTTT.

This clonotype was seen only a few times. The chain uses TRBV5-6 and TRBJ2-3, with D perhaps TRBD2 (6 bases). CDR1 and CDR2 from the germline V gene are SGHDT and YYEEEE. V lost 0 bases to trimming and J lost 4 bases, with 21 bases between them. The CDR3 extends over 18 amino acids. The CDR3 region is CASSLGVGGLGRPDTQYF. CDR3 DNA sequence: TGTGCCAGCAGCTTGGGGGTGGGAGGACTCGGAAGGCCAGATACGCAGTATTTT.

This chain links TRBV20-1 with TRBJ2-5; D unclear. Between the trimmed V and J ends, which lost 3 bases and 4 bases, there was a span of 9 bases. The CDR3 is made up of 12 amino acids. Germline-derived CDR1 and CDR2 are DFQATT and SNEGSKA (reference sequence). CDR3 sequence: CSASDPRETQYF. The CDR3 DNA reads TGCAGTGCTAGCGACCCGAGAGAGACCCAGTACTTC.

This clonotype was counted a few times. The CDR3 DNA sequence: TGTGCCAGCAGCCAAGGACAGGGTCCTGAAGCTTTCTTT. Its protein product is CASSQGQGPEAFF. The V call is TRBV4-2, the J call TRBJ1-1; 7 bases match TRBD1. The CDR3 spans 13 residues. The V gene's germline CDR1 is LGHNA and CDR2 YNFKEQ. V trimming: 1 base; J trimming: 6 bases; junction bases outside the gene matches: 2.

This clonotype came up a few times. In DNA form, the CDR3 reads TGTGCCAGCAGCTTGCAAACCCCCGGGACACCCTTTGAGTATTTT. Translating gives CASSLQTPGTPFEYF. The chain uses TRBV5-5 and TRBJ2-3, with a possible D match to TRBD1 (6 bases). Germline CDR1 and CDR2: SGHKS and YYEKEE (reference sequence). The CDR3 covers 15 residues. V dropped 1 base and J dropped 13 bases, with 22 bases sitting between them.

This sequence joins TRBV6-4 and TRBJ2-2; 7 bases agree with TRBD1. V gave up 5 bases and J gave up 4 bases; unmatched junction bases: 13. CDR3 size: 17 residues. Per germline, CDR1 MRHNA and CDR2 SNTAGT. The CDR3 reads CASSPGWTGGSTGELFF. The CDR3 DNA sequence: TGTGCCAGCAGTCCCGGTTGGACAGGAGGATCCACCGGGGAGCTGTTTTTT.

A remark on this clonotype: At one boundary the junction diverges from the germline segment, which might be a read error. The CDR3, as DNA: TGTGCCAGCAGCTCAAAGACCAGAGAGGCCCAGTACTTC. Its translation: CASSSKTREAQYF. The rearrangement links TRBV7-2 to TRBJ2-5; no clear D gene. Germline CDR1 is SGHTA and CDR2 is FQGNSA. The CDR3 extends over 13 amino acids.

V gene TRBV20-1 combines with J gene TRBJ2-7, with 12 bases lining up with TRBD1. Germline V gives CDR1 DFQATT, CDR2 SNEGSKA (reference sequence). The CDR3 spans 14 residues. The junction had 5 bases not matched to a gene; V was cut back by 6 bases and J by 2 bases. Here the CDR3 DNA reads TGCAGTGCGCAGGGACAGGGGGCCGCCTACGAGCAGTACTTC. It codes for CSAQGQGAAYEQYF.

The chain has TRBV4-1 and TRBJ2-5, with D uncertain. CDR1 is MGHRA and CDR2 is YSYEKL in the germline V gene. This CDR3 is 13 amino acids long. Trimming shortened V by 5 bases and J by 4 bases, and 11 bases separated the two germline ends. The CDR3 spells CASSTSHSETQYF. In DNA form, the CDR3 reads TGCGCCAGCAGCACCAGTCATTCAGAGACCCAGTACTTC.

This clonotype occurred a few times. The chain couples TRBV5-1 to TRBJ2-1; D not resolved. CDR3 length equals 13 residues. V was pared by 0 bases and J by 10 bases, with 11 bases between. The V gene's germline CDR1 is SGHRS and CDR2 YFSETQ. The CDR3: CASSLAEVSEQFF. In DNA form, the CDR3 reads TGCGCCAGCAGCTTGGCCGAGGTCAGCGAGCAGTTCTTC. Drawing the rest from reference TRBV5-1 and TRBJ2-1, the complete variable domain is KAGVTQTPRYLIKTRGQQVTLSCSPISGHRSVSWYQQTPGQGLQFLFEYFSETQRNKGNFPGRFSGRQFSNSRSEMNVSTLELGDSALYLCASSLAEVSEQFFGPGTRLTVL.

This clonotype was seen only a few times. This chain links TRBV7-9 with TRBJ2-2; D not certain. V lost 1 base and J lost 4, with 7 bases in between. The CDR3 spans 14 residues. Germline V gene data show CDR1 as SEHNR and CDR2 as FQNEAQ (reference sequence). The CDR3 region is CASSLGPATGELFF. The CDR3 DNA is TGTGCCAGCAGCTTAGGTCCAGCCACCGGGGAGCTGTTTTTT.

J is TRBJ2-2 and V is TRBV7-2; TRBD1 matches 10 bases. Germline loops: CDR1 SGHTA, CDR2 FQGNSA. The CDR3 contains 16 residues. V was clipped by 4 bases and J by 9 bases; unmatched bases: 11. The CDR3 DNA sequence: TGTGCCAGCAGCTCTTCCGGGACAGGGGCAGTCCGGGAGCTGTTTTTT. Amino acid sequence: CASSSSGTGAVRELFF.

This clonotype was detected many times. The CDR3: CASSGTGQGASGYF. CDR3 DNA: TGTGCCAGCAGTGGTACGGGACAGGGGGCCTCGGGGTACTTC. This rearrangement joins TRBV12-3 or TRBV12-4 to TRBJ2-7; TRBD1 agrees at 12 bases. V lost 5 bases to trimming and J lost 12 bases; unmatched junction nucleotides: 11. The CDR3 has 14 amino acids.

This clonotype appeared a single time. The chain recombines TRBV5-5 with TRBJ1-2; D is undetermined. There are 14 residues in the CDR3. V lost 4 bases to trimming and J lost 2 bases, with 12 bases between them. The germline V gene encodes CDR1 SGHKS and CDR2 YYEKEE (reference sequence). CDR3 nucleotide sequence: TGTGCCAGCAGCCACTCGGCGGGGAACTATGGCTACACCTTC. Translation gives CASSHSAGNYGYTF.

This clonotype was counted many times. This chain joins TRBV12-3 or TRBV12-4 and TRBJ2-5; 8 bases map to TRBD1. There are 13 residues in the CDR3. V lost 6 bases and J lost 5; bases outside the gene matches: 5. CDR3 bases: TGTGCCAGCAGGCCAACAGGGGGGGAGACCCAGTACTTC. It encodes CASRPTGGETQYF.

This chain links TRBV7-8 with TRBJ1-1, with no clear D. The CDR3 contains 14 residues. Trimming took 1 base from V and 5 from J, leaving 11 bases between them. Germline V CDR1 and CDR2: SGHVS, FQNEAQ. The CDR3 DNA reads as TGTGCCAGCAGCTTAGGATCCGGGTGGACTGAAGCTTTCTTT. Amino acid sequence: CASSLGSGWTEAFF.

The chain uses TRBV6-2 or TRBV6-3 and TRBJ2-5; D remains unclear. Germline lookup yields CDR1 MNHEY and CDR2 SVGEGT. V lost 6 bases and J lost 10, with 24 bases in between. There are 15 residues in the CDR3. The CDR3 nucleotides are TGTGCCAGCAGAAGAAGGATACGGCCCCAAGAGGTCCAGTACTTC. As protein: CASRRRIRPQEVQYF.